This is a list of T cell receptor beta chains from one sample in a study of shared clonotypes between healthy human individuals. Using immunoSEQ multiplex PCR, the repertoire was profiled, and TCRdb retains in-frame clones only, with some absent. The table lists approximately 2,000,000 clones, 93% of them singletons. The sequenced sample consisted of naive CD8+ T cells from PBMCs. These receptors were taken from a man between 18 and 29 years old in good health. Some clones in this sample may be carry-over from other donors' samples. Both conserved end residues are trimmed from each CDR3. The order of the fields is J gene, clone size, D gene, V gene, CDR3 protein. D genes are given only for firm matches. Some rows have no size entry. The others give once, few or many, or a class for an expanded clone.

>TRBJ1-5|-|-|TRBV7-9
ASRSWDQPQH
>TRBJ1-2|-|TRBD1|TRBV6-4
ASSDVPGQGSNYGYT
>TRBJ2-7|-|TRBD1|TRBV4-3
ASSQDKAGGTSYEQY
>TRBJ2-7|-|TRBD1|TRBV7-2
ASSLAELLGTVSSYEQY
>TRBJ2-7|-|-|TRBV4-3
ASSQLSSGTPYEQY
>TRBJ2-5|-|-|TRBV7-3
ASSPRALGGETQY
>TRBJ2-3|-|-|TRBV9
ASSPSGFTDTQY
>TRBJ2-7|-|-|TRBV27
ASSLLPDYEQY
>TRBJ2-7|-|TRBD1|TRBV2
ASSEWGTDFSSYEQY
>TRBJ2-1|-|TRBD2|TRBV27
ASSPHLGLAEVGGEQF
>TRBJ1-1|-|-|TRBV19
ASSPPGPRHTEAF
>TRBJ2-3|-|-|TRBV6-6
ASRSTDTQY
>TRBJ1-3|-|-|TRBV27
ASSLRGATGNTIY
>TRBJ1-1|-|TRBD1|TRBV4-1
ASSQLGQGRTEAF
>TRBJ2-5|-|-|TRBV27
ASSPLNPLETQY
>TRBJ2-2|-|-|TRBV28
ASSARSGELF
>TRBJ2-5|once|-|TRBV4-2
ASSQGYQGTETQY
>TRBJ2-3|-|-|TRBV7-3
ASSSSGIPDTQY
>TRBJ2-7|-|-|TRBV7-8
ASSTPAQTYEQY
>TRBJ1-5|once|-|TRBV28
ASSLFGVNQPQH
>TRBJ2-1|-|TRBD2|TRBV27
ASSPLAGGNYNEQF
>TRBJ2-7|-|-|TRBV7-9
ASSVDASYEQY
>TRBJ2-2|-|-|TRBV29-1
SVAQGSNTGELF
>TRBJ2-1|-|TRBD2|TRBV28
ASSPGLAGADNEQF
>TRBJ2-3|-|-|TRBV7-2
ASSPKVTDTQY
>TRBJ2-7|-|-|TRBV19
ASSIVRSPSYEQY
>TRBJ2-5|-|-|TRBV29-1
SGDLETQY
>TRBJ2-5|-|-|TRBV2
ASSQMATQY
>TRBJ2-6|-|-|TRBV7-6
ASSPEQLQLSGANVLT
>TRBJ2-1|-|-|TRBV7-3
ASSPNRDEQF
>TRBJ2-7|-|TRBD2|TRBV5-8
AGPGEGRYEQY
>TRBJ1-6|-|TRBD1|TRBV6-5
ASSSWTGFNNSPLH